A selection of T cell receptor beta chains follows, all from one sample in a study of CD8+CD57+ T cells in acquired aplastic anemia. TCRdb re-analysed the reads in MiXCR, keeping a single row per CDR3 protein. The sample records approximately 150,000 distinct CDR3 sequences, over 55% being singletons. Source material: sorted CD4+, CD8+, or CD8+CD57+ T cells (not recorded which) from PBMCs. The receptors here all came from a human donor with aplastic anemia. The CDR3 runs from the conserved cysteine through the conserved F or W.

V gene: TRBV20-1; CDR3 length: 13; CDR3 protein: CSARGTEDYEQYF
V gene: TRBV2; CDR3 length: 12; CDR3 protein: CASGRRADTQYF
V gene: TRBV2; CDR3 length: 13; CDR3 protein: CASTSGEEETQYF
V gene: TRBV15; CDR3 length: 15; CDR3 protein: CATSRGTASTDTQYF
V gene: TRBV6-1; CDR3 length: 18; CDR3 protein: CASSGPPGLAGGADTQYF
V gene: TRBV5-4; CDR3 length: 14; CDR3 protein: CASSLGKEISPLHF
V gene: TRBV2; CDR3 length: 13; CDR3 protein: CATTGTANEKLFF
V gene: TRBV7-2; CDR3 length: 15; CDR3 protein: CASGLVHMEGYGYTF
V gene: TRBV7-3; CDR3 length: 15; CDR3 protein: CASSGGVQEDGELFF
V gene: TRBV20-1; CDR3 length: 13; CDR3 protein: CSAHPQVEETQYF
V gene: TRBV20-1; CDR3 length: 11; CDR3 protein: CSAPHTGDQHF
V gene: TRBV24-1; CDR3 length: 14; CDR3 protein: CATSDLGSNNEQFF
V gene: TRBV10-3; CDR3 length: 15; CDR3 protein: CAISSDRGGWNEQFF
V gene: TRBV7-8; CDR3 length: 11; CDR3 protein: CASSPEGEQYF
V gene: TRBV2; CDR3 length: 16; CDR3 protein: CASSGPRASSYNEQFF
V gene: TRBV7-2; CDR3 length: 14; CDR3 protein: CASSPPTPNTEAFF
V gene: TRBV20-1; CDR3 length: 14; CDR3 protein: CSARPRLAGREQYF
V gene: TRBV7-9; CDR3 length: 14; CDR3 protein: CASSSGLEVETQYF
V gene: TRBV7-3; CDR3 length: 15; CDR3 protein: CASSLQGGGTDTQYF
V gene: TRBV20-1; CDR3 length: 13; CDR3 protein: CSATGGPHETQYF
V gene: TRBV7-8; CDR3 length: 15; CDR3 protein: CASSSRRQAVYEQYF
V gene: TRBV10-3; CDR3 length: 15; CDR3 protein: CAISLDFSGTDTQYF
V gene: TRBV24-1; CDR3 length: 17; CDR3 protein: CATSGSQGPFRGNEQFF
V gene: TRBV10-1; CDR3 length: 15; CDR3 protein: CASSESDRGGETQYF